The 18 T cell receptor beta chains in this list originate from one sample, sequenced in a study of T cells after yellow fever vaccination. TCRdb processed the 5' RACE reads anew with MiXCR; each CDR3 protein has one entry. The sample gives around 400,000 distinct CDR3 sequences, about 9.9% of which show up once; less than 20% is in the top ten. Sequenced material: PBMCs, taken on the day of the first yellow fever vaccination. These receptors were collected from a young man who received the YFV17D yellow fever vaccine.

The V gene is TRBV5-1, the J gene TRBJ2-1; 8 bases are shared with TRBD2. The V gene end was trimmed by 4 bases and the J gene end by 5 bases; junction bases not matched to a gene: 11. CDR1 and CDR2 from the germline V gene are SGHRS and YFSETQ. The CDR3 sequence is 16 residues long. The CDR3 coding sequence is TGCGCCAGCAGCCTACCCCCCGGGACTAGGAACAATGAGCAGTTCTTC. Protein sequence: CASSLPPGTRNNEQFF.

This sequence joins TRBV9 and TRBJ2-3; D gene ambiguous. The V and J ends lost 0 bases and 7 bases respectively, with 9 bases between them. The CDR3 contains 13 residues. Germline CDR1 reads SGDLS; CDR2 reads YYNGEE. The CDR3 DNA is TGTGCCAGCAGCGTAGAGGTGGGGAATACGCAGTATTTT. This translates into CASSVEVGNTQYF. The variable domain in full, completed from reference TRBV9 and TRBJ2-3, reads DSGVTQTPKHLITATGQRVTLRCSPRSGDLSVYWYQQSLDQGLQFLIQYYNGEERAKGNILERFSAQQFPDLHSELNLSSLELGDSALYFCASSVEVGNTQYFGPGTRLTVL.

In this sample, this clonotype turned up many times. The V gene is TRBV15, the J gene TRBJ1-1; 8 nucleotides agree with TRBD1. The J segment lost 11 bases and the V segment lost 1 base, leaving 15 bases of the junction unmatched. The germline CDR1 and CDR2 sequences are LNHNV and YYDKDF (reference sequence). The CDR3 spans 16 residues. CDR3 nucleotide sequence: TGTGCCACCAGCAGAGGACAGGGGCAATCTTCTCCGGGGGCTTTCTTT. Amino acid sequence: CATSRGQGQSSPGAFF.

The chain recombines TRBV7-6 with TRBJ2-5; TRBD1 is a possible D gene (5 bases). The germline CDR1 and CDR2 sequences are SGHVS and FNYEAQ. V lost 2 bases, J lost 2 bases, and 9 bases lay in between. The CDR3 spans 14 residues. Here the CDR3 reads CASSLFRDQETQYF. CDR3 nucleotides: TGTGCCAGCAGCTTATTCAGGGATCAAGAGACCCAGTACTTC.

This clonotype was counted at least ten times. V is TRBV7-9 and J is TRBJ2-1, with D possibly matching TRBD2 (5 bases). This CDR3 comprises 14 residues. V was clipped by 1 base and J by 8 bases, with 12 bases between them. Germline V CDR1 and CDR2: SEHNR, FQNEAQ (reference sequence). The CDR3 protein is CASSLGMSSDEQFF. The CDR3 nucleotides are TGTGCCAGCAGCTTAGGTATGAGTAGCGATGAGCAGTTCTTC.

This clonotype was counted a few times. The CDR3 region is CASSQDQGPNSPLHF. CDR3 nucleotides: TGCGCCAGCAGCCAAGACCAAGGACCTAATTCACCCCTCCACTTT. This sequence joins TRBV4-3 and TRBJ1-6; D is ambiguous. Germline V gives CDR1 LGHNA, CDR2 YSLEER. V dropped 0 bases and J dropped 6 bases, with 9 bases sitting between them. There are 15 residues in the CDR3.

This clonotype was counted only a few times. This chain joins TRBV20-1 and TRBJ1-2; the D is unclear. Trimming stripped 5 bases from V and 0 bases from J, with 13 bases between. This CDR3 spans 14 amino acids. Germline V gene lookup returns CDR1 DFQATT and CDR2 SNEGSKA (reference sequence). The CDR3 DNA reads TGCAGTGCTGATGTAAACCTAGCTAACTATGGCTACACCTTC. It specifies CSADVNLANYGYTF.

This clonotype has just a few counts. The chain combines TRBV28 with TRBJ1-3, with D uncertain. V lost 6 bases and J lost 3, with 15 bases in between. The CDR3 runs to 15 residues. Germline loops: CDR1 MDHEN, CDR2 SYDVKM. The CDR3 nucleotides are TGTGCCAGCAGACATTACTCCAGATATGGAAACACCATATATTTT. This encodes CASRHYSRYGNTIYF.

In this sample, this clonotype turned up a few times. The chain combines TRBV12-3 or TRBV12-4 with TRBJ2-4; D gene uncertain. V shed 6 bases and J shed 1 base, with 10 bases lying between them. There are 14 residues in the CDR3. In DNA form, the CDR3 reads TGTGCCAGCAGACTTCCCGGGGCCAAAAACATTCAGTACTTC. It is translated as CASRLPGAKNIQYF.

The genes are TRBV6-4 and TRBJ2-1, with D possibly called TRBD1 or TRBD2 (5 bases each). Germline V gene lookup returns CDR1 MRHNA and CDR2 SNTAGT. V was cut by 1 base and J by 10 bases, with 8 bases left in between. The CDR3 is made up of 12 amino acids. CDR3 loop: CASSDWGGEQFF. The CDR3 nucleotides read TGTGCCAGCAGTGACTGGGGCGGGGAGCAGTTCTTC.

This clonotype has just a few counts. The genes are TRBV4-2 and TRBJ1-5, with D perhaps TRBD1 (6 bases). This CDR3 has 14 amino acids. Per the germline V gene, CDR1 is LGHNA and CDR2 is YNFKEQ. The germline V and J ends were trimmed by 6 bases and 6 bases, with 15 bases remaining between them. The CDR3 DNA follows: TGTGCCAGCAGTCCCAGACAGGAGGGTCAGCCCCAGCATTTT. Encoded protein: CASSPRQEGQPQHF.

This clonotype showed up many times. The genes are TRBV20-1 and TRBJ2-7, with 8 positions matching TRBD1. CDR3 length equals 11 residues. Germline values: CDR1 DFQATT, CDR2 SNEGSKA (reference sequence). The V segment lost 6 bases and the J segment 5 bases; nucleotides outside the gene matches: 3. CDR3 in amino acids: CSAQGDDEQYF. The CDR3 DNA is TGCAGTGCACAGGGGGATGACGAGCAGTACTTC.

A few counts support this clonotype. V gene TRBV19 combines with J gene TRBJ2-7, with D tentatively TRBD2 (6 bases). The CDR3 spans 13 residues. Per germline, CDR1 LNHDA and CDR2 SQIVND (reference sequence). Trimming shortened V by 6 bases and J by 2 bases, and 11 bases separated the two germline ends. CDR3 in DNA: TGTGCCAGTAGCGACGGAGGGGCCTACGAGCAGTACGTC. This codes for CASSDGGAYEQYV.

This sequence joins TRBV9 and TRBJ2-3; D is tentatively TRBD1 or TRBD2 (5 bases each). V was cut by 0 bases and J by 6 bases, with 11 bases left in between. This CDR3 is 14 amino acids long. The germline gives CDR1 SGDLS, CDR2 YYNGEE. The CDR3 loop reads CASSVGGVPDTQYF. In DNA form, the CDR3 reads TGTGCCAGCAGCGTAGGAGGGGTCCCCGATACGCAGTATTTT. The full variable domain, in which reference TRBV9 and TRBJ2-3 provide the parts outside the CDR3, is DSGVTQTPKHLITATGQRVTLRCSPRSGDLSVYWYQQSLDQGLQFLIQYYNGEERAKGNILERFSAQQFPDLHSELNLSSLELGDSALYFCASSVGGVPDTQYFGPGTRLTVL.

V gene TRBV20-1 combines with J gene TRBJ1-3; no clear D. The CDR3 covers 15 residues. Germline V gene data show CDR1 as DFQATT and CDR2 as SNEGSKA (reference sequence). The V end was cut by 6 bases, the J end by 0 bases, with 15 bases between. The CDR3 region is CSAPNRRSSGNTIYF. As DNA, the CDR3 is TGCAGTGCACCGAATCGACGGAGCTCTGGAAACACCATATATTTT.

This sequence joins TRBV7-9 and TRBJ1-4; possibly TRBD1 for D (5 bases). This CDR3 comprises 16 residues. Trimming removed 2 bases at V and 4 bases at J, with 14 bases between. Germline CDR1 and CDR2: SEHNR and FQNEAQ (reference sequence). The CDR3 DNA follows: TGTGCCAGCAGCTTATTCGGGACGGACTATAATGAAAAACTGTTTTTT. Its translation: CASSLFGTDYNEKLFF. Drawing the rest from reference TRBV7-9 and TRBJ1-4, the complete variable domain is DTGVSQNPRHKITKRGQNVTFRCDPISEHNRLYWYRQTLGQGPEFLTYFQNEAQLEKSRLLSDRFSAERPKGSFSTLEIQRTEQGDSAMYLCASSLFGTDYNEKLFFGSGTQLSVL.

This clonotype has just a few counts. The chain uses TRBV29-1 and TRBJ2-3, with 8 bases lining up with TRBD2. This CDR3 comprises 15 residues. Germline CDR1 is SQVTM and CDR2 is ANQGSEA. J gave up 4 bases and V 6 bases, and 12 bases lay outside the gene matches. Here the CDR3 DNA reads TGCAGCGTCTCGACCCCCGGGGGGGCATCAGATACGCAGTATTTT. Protein product: CSVSTPGGASDTQYF.

This clonotype was counted at least ten times. The rearrangement joins TRBV4-2 to TRBJ2-7; D unresolved. The CDR3 totals 18 residues. V shed 0 bases and J shed 3 bases, with 21 bases lying between them. Germline V gene lookup returns CDR1 LGHNA and CDR2 YNFKEQ. CDR3 in amino acids: CASSQDSAFSGLDYEQYF. CDR3 in DNA: TGTGCCAGCAGCCAAGATTCGGCCTTCTCAGGATTGGACTACGAGCAGTACTTC.